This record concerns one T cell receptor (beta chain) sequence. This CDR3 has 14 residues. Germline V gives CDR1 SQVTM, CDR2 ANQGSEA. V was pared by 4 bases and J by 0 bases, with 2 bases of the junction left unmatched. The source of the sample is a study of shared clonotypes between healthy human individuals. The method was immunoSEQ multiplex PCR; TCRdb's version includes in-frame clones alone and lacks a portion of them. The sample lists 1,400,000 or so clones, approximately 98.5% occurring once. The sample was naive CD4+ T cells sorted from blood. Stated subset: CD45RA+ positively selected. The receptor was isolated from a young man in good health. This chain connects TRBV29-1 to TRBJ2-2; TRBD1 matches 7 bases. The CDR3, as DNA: TGCAGCGTTGGACAGGGACCGAACACCGGGGAGCTGTTTTTT. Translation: CSVGQGPNTGELFF.